These 2 T cell receptor beta chains share one sample of origin, sequenced in a study of Graves' ophthalmopathy and Graves' hyperthyroidism. Amplification of TCR beta CDR3 regions used RNA transcripts. HTBI primers served in a first-round RT-PCR, which a second-round multiplex PCR followed. TCRdb re-called the multiplex PCR reads with MiXCR, one entry per CDR3 protein. The data contain 650,000 to 800,000 distinct CDR3 sequences, about 41% of them seen just once; the ten biggest clones take up more than 3%. The sample comprised peripheral blood. The receptors were gathered from an adult man with Graves' ophthalmopathy.

In its sample, this clonotype was seen many times. CDR3: CASSVDGENEQYF. CDR3 coding DNA: TGTGCCAGCAGCGTAGATGGCGAGAACGAGCAGTACTTC. J is TRBJ2-7 and V is TRBV9; no definite D call. The V gene lost 0 bases and the J gene lost 5 bases, with 9 bases spanning the gap. The CDR3 covers 13 residues. Per germline, CDR1 SGDLS and CDR2 YYNGEE.

There are many counts of this clonotype. This rearrangement joins TRBV7-9 to TRBJ1-2, with D hard to call. The V and J ends lost 5 bases and 8 bases respectively, with 18 bases between them. The CDR3 extends over 14 amino acids. CDR1 and CDR2 from the germline V gene are SEHNR and FQNEAQ (reference sequence). The CDR3 DNA follows: TGTGCCAGCAGCGGTCGGACGCAACTGGGGGGCTACACCTTC. Translating gives CASSGRTQLGGYTF.